These 4 T cell receptor beta chains share one sample of origin, sequenced in a study of T cell responses to AZD1222 COVID-19 vaccine (dated by TCRdb to the early 2020s). Preparation of the library involved the immunoSEQ multiplex PCR assay. Held by TCRdb, this immuneACCESS table contains in-frame sequences only and omits some clones. Under half of the omission traces to an unresolved V gene where checked; the cause of the rest is unknown. The sample table holds about 60,000 clones, of which 70% to 80% were seen once. Approximately 3.5% of the sample lies in the top ten. The time point tag for this specimen amounts to: about 28 days (+/-7) after the second vaccine dose. The sequencing here drew on peripheral blood, taken 28 days after the second AZD1222 dose. All receptors come from an adult who received the AZD1222 COVID-19 vaccine.

This clone was detected once. The rearrangement uses TRBV2 and TRBJ2-6; D might be TRBD1 (5 bases). The length of the CDR3 is 16 residues. Trimming shortened V by 5 bases and J by 0 bases, and 11 bases separated the two germline ends. CDR1 and CDR2 (germline): SNHLY, FYNNEI. The CDR3 DNA reads as TGTGCCAGCAGTACCAGGGATTACTCTGGGGCCAACGTCCTGACTTTC. Encoded protein: CASSTRDYSGANVLTF. Full variable domain (remainder filled in from reference TRBV2 and TRBJ2-6): EPEVTQTPSHQVTQMGQEVILRCVPISNHLYFYWYRQILGQKVEFLVSFYNNEISEKSEIFDDQFSVERPDGSNFTLKIRSTKLEDSAMYFCASSTRDYSGANVLTFGAGSRLTVL.

V gene TRBV4-2 combines with J gene TRBJ2-4, with 7 bases fitting TRBD1. Germline-derived CDR1 and CDR2 are LGHNA and YNFKEQ. The CDR3 runs 16 residues. Losses at the gene ends were 0 bases for V and 8 bases for J; bases not matched to a gene: 10. For the CDR3, the DNA is TGTGCCAGCAGCCAAGAACAGGGGCCCTCAGTCGACATTCAGTACTTC. Amino acids: CASSQEQGPSVDIQYF.

The chain recombines TRBV7-2 with TRBJ1-1; D remains unclear. Germline V CDR1 and CDR2: SGHTA, FQGNSA. This CDR3 comprises 13 residues. V was cut by 5 bases and J by 7 bases, with 14 bases left in between. The CDR3 bases are TGTGCCAGCAGCCCGACTACTGTTAATGAAGCTTTCTTT. This gives the protein CASSPTTVNEAFF. Drawing the rest from reference TRBV7-2 and TRBJ1-1, the complete variable domain is GAGVSQSPSNKVTEKGKDVELRCDPISGHTALYWYRQSLGQGLEFLIYFQGNSAPDKSGLPSDRFSAERTGGSVSTLTIQRTQQEDSAVYLCASSPTTVNEAFFGQGTRLTVV.

The rearrangement uses TRBV19 and TRBJ2-1, with TRBD2 matching 7 bases. J was trimmed by 1 base and V by 4 bases; bases with no gene match: 10. In germline, CDR1 is LNHDA, CDR2 SQIVND (reference sequence). CDR3 length: 17 amino acids. The CDR3 nucleotides read TGTGCCAGTAGTAGGGGGGGTTACCTCACTTCCTACAATGAGCAGTTCTTC. Its translation is CASSRGGYLTSYNEQFF.